These 9 T cell receptor beta chains share one sample of origin, sequenced in a study of T cell responses to AZD1222 COVID-19 vaccine. The table came from immunoSEQ multiplex PCR; TCRdb's copy has only in-frame clones and leaves some out. The sample contains more than 95,000 clones, about nine tenths of which appear only once. The sequenced sample was peripheral blood, obtained on day 0 of AZD1222 vaccination. These receptors all come from an adult in good health.

This sequence joins TRBV6-2 or TRBV6-3 and TRBJ1-5; 10 bases align to TRBD1. The CDR3 contains 16 residues. The germline V gene has CDR1 MNHEY and CDR2 SVGEGT. J lost 7 bases, V lost 6 bases, and 12 bases had no gene match. CDR3 DNA sequence: TGTGCCAGCAGCAGCTTCTCGGGACAGGGGAAACAGCCCCAGCATTTT. Translated, it gives CASSSFSGQGKQPQHF.

V and J are TRBV10-3 and TRBJ2-5, with 9 bases fitting TRBD2. The CDR3 has 15 residues. Germline V gene data show CDR1 as ENHRY and CDR2 as SYGVKD. The V segment lost 4 bases and the J segment 2 bases; nucleotides outside the gene matches: 5. The CDR3 region is CAISAGGGAQETQYF. The CDR3 DNA reads TGTGCCATCAGTGCTGGCGGGGGGGCGCAAGAGACCCAGTACTTC.

The chain combines TRBV28 with TRBJ1-2; D is unresolved. The CDR3 contains 13 residues. In germline, CDR1 is MDHEN, CDR2 SYDVKM. Trimming cost V 1 base and J 3 bases, with 6 bases left between them. The CDR3 sequence: CASSLLGYYGYTF. The CDR3 nucleotides read TGTGCCAGCAGTTTATTAGGGTACTATGGCTACACCTTC.

V is TRBV27 and J is TRBJ2-3; TRBD2 is a possible D gene (6 bases). The V gene lost 6 bases and the J gene lost 0 bases, with 13 bases spanning the gap. Germline CDR1 MNHEY, CDR2 SMNVEV (reference sequence). This CDR3 region has 15 residues. The CDR3 DNA reads TGTGCCAGCAGGGGCGCGGGGCTAAGCACAGATACGCAGTATTTT. This translates into CASRGAGLSTDTQYF.

The chain employs TRBV24-1 and TRBJ2-5, with no clear D. The length of the CDR3 is 14 residues. Germline CDR1 and CDR2: KGHDR and SFDVKD. V lost 1 base, J lost 2 bases, and 7 bases lay in between. The CDR3 spells CATSDLSAQETQYF. The CDR3 coding sequence is TGTGCCACCAGTGATTTATCGGCTCAAGAGACCCAGTACTTC.

The chain has TRBV28 and TRBJ1-4; D not resolved. CDR1 MDHEN and CDR2 SYDVKM come from the germline V gene. V lost 7 bases and J 0 bases, leaving 9 bases between the germline ends. The CDR3 runs to 14 residues. CDR3 region: CASTLRATNEKLFF. The DNA for the CDR3 is TGTGCCAGCACCCTCCGAGCAACTAATGAAAAACTGTTTTTT. The full variable domain, in which reference TRBV28 and TRBJ1-4 provide the parts outside the CDR3, is DVKVTQSSRYLVKRTGEKVFLECVQDMDHENMFWYRQDPGLGLRLIYFSYDVKMKEKGDIPEGYSVSREKKERFSLILESASTNQTSMYLCASTLRATNEKLFFGSGTQLSVL.

The rearrangement links TRBV4-3 to TRBJ1-1; 9 positions match TRBD1. From germline, CDR1 is LGHNA and CDR2 YSLEER. CDR3 size: 16 residues. The trim removed 2 bases at V and 0 bases at J, leaving 4 bases unmatched. For the CDR3, the DNA is TGCGCCAGCAGCCAACTGGGACAGGGAGTGAACACTGAAGCTTTCTTT. Protein sequence: CASSQLGQGVNTEAFF.

This clone showed up just once. This sequence joins TRBV28 and TRBJ2-1, with D perhaps matching TRBD2 (5 bases). The CDR3 length is 15 residues. Germline-derived CDR1 and CDR2 are MDHEN and SYDVKM. Trimming cost V 5 bases and J 3 bases, with 14 bases left between them. Written as DNA, the CDR3 is TGTGCCAGCAGTCCCGAGGAGCGGATCTACAATGAGCAGTTCTTC. Its translation: CASSPEERIYNEQFF.

A single count supports this clone. The chain uses TRBV3-1 (or the pseudogene TRBV3-2) and TRBJ1-2, with no clear D. The CDR3 covers 11 residues. The germline gives CDR1 LGHDT, CDR2 YNNKEL (reference sequence). V lost 3 bases and J 3 bases, leaving 2 bases between the germline ends. The CDR3 DNA is TGTGCCAGCAGCCAGGACTATGGCTACACCTTC. This sequence encodes CASSQDYGYTF.